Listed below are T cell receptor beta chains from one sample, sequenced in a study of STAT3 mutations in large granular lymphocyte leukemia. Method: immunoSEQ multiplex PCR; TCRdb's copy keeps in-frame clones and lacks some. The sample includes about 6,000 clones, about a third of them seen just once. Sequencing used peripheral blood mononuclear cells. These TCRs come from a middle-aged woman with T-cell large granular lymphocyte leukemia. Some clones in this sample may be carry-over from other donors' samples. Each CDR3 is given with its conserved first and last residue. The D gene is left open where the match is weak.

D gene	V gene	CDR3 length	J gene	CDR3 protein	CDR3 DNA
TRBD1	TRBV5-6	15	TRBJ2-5	CASSSGQGRWETQYF	TGTGCCAGCAGCTCTGGACAGGGACGTTGGGAGACCCAGTACTTC
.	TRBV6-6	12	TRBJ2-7	CASSYSGLEQYF	TGTGCCAGCAGTTACTCTGGCCTCGAGCAGTACTTC
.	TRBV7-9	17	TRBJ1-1	CASSSHGGQTRNTEAFF	TGTGCCAGCAGCTCCCATGGGGGACAAACCAGAAACACTGAAGCTTTCTTT
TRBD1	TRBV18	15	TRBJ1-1	CASSGGQGDRTEAFF	TGTGCCAGCTCTGGGGGACAGGGAGATCGGACTGAAGCTTTCTTT